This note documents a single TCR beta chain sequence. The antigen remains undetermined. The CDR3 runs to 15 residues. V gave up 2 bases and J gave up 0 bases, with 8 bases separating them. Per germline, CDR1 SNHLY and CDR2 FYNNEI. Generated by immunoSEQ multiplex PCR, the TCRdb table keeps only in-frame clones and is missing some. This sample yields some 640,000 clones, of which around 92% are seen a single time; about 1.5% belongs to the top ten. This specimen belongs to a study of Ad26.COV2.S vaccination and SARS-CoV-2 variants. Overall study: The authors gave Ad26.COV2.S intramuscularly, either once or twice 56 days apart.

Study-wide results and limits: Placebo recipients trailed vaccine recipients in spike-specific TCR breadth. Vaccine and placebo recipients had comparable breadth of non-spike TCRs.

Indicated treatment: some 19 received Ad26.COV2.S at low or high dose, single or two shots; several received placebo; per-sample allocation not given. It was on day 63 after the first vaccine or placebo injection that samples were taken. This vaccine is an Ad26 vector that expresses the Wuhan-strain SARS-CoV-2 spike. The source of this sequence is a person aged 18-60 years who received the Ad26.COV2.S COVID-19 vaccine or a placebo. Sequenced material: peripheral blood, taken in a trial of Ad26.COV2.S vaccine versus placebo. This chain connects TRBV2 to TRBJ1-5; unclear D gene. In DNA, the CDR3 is TGTGCCAGCAGTGAAAACACCTATAGCAATCAGCCCCAGCATTTT. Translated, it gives CASSENTYSNQPQHF.